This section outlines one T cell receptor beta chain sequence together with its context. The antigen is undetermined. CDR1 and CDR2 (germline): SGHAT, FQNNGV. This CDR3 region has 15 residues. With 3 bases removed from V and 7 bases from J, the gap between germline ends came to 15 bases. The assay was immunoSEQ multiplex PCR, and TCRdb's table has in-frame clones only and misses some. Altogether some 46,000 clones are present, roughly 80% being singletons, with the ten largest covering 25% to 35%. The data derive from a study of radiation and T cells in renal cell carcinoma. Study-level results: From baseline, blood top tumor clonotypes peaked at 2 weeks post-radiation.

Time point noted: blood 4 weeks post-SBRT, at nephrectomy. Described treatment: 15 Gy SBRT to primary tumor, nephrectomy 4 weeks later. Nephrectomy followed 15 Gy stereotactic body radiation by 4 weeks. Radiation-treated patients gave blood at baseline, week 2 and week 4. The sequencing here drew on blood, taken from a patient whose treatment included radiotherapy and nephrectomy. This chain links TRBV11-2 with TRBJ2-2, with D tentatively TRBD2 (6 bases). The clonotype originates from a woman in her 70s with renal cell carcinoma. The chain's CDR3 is CASSFAGRYLGELFF. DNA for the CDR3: TGTGCCAGCAGCTTTGCGGGAAGGTACCTCGGGGAGCTGTTTTTT.